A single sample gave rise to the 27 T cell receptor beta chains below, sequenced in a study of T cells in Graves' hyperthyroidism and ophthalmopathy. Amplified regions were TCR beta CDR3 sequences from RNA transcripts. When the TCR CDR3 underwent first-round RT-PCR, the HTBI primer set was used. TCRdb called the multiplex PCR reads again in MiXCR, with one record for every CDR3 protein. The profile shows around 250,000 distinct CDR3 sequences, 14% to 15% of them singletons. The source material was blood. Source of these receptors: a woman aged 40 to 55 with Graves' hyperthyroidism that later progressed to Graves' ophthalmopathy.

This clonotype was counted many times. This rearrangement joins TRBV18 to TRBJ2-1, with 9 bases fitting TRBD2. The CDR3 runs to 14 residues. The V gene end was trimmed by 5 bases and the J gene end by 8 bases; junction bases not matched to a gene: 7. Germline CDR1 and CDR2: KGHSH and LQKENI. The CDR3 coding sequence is TGTGCCAGCTCAACGGCGGGAGGGCACGATGAGCAGTTCTTC. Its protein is CASSTAGGHDEQFF.

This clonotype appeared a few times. The chain's CDR3 is CSATPGTGNSPLHF. The CDR3 DNA reads TGCAGTGCTACCCCCGGGACGGGTAATTCACCCCTCCACTTT. The chain combines TRBV20-1 with TRBJ1-6, with TRBD1 as a possible D gene (5 bases). Germline-derived CDR1 and CDR2 are DFQATT and SNEGSKA (reference sequence). CDR3 length: 14 amino acids. V was clipped by 4 bases and J by 6 bases, with 13 bases between them.

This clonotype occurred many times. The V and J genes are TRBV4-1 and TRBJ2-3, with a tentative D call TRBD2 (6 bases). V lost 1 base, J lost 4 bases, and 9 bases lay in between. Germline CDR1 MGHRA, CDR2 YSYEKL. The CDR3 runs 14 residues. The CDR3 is CASSQVRGSDTQYF. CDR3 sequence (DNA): TGCGCCAGCAGCCAAGTACGGGGGTCAGATACGCAGTATTTT.

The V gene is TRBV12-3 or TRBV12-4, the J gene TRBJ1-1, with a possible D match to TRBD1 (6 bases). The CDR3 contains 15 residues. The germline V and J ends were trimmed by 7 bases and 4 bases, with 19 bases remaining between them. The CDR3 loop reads CASTPETGRSTEAFF. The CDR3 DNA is TGTGCCAGCACCCCCGAGACAGGTCGGAGCACTGAAGCTTTCTTT.

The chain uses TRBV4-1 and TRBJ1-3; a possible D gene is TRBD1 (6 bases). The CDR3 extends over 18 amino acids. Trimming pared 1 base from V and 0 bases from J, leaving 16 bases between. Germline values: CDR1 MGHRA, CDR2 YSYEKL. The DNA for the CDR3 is TGCGCCAGCAGCCAAGTACATGTGGGACACAGCTCTGGAAACACCATATATTTT. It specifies CASSQVHVGHSSGNTIYF.

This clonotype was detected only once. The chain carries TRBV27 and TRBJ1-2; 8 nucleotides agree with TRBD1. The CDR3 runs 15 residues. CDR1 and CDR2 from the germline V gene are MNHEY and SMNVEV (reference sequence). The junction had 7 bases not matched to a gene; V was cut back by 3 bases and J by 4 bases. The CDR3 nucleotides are TGTGCCAGCAGTTTCACCCTAGGGACAGGCTATGGCTACACCTTC. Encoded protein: CASSFTLGTGYGYTF.

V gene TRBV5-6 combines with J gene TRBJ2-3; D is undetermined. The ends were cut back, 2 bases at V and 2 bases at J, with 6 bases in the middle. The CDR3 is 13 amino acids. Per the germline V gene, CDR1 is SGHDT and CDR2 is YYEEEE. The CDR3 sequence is CASSFRNTDTQYF. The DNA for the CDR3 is TGTGCCAGCAGCTTTAGGAACACAGATACGCAGTATTTT.

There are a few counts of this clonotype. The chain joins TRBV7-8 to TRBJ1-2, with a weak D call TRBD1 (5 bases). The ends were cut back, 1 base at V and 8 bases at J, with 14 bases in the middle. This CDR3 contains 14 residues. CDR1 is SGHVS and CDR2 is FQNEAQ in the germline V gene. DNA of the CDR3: TGTGCCAGCAGCTTAGGAGGACACGGAAGGGGCTACACCTTC. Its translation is CASSLGGHGRGYTF.

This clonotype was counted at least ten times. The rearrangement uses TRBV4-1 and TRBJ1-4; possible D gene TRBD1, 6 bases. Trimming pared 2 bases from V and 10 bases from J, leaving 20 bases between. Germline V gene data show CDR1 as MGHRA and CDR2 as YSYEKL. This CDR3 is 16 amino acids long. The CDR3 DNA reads TGCGCCAGCAGCCAACAGACCGGGGGCGTGGGCGGAAAACTGTTTTTT. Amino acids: CASSQQTGGVGGKLFF.

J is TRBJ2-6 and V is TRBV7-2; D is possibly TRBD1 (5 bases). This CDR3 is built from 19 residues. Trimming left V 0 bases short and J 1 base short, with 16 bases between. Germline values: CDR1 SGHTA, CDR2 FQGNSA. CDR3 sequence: CASSLAGVRAWSGANVLTF. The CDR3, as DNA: TGTGCCAGCAGCTTAGCGGGCGTCAGGGCCTGGTCTGGGGCCAACGTCCTGACTTTC.

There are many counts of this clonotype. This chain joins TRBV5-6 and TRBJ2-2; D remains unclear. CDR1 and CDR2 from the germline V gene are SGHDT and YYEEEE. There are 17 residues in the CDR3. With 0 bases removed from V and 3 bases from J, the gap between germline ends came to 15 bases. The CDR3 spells CASSLEAKMGHTGELFF. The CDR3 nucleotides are TGTGCCAGCAGCTTGGAGGCGAAAATGGGCCACACCGGGGAGCTGTTTTTT.

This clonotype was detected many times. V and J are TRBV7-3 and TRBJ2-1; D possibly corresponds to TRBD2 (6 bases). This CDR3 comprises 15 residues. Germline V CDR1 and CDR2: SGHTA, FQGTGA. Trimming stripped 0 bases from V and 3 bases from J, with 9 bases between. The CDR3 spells CASSLTSGDYNEQFF. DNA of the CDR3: TGTGCCAGCAGCTTAACTAGCGGAGACTACAATGAGCAGTTCTTC. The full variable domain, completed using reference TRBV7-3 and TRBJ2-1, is GAGVSQTPSNKVTEKGKYVELRCDPISGHTALYWYRQSLGQGPEFLIYFQGTGAADDSGLPNDRFFAVRPEGSVSTLKIQRTERGDSAVYLCASSLTSGDYNEQFFGPGTRLTVL.

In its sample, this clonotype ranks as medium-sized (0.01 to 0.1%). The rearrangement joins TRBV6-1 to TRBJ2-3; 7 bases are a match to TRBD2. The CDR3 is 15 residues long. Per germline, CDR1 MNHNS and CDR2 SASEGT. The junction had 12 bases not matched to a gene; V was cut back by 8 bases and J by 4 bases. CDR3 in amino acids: CASAPSGGGADTQYF. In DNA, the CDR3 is TGTGCCAGCGCACCGTCGGGAGGTGGGGCAGATACGCAGTATTTT.

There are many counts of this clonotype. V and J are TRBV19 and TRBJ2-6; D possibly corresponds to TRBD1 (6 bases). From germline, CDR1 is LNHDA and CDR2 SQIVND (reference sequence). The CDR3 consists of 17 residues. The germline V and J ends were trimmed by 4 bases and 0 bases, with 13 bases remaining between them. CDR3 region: CASSSTGLSSGANVLTF. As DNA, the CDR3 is TGTGCCAGTAGTAGCACAGGGCTGAGCTCTGGGGCCAACGTCCTGACTTTC. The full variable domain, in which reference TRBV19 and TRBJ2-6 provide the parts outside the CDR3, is DGGITQSPKYLFRKEGQNVTLSCEQNLNHDAMYWYRQDPGQGLRLIYYSQIVNDFQKGDIAEGYSVSREKKESFPLTVTSAQKNPTAFYLCASSSTGLSSGANVLTFGAGSRLTVL.

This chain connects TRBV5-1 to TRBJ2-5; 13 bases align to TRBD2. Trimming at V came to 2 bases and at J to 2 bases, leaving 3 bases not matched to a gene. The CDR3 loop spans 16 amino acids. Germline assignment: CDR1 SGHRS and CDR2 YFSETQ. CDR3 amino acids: CASSFGTSGAQETQYF. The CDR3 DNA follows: TGCGCCAGCAGCTTCGGGACTAGCGGGGCGCAAGAGACCCAGTACTTC.

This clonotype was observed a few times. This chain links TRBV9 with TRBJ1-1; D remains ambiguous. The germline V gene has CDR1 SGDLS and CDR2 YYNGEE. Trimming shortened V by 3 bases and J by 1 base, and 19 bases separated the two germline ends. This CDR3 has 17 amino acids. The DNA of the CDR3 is TGTGCCAGCAGCGCGGTTTTTTCCGGGTCCGCGAACACTGAAGCTTTCTTT. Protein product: CASSAVFSGSANTEAFF.

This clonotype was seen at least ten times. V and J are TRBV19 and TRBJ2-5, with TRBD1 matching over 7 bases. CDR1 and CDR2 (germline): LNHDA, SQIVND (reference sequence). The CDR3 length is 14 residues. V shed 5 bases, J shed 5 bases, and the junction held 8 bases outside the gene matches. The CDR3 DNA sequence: TGTGCCAGTAGTCACCTTGACAGGGAGGAGACCCAGTACTTC. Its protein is CASSHLDREETQYF. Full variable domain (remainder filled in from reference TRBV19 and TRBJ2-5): DGGITQSPKYLFRKEGQNVTLSCEQNLNHDAMYWYRQDPGQGLRLIYYSQIVNDFQKGDIAEGYSVSREKKESFPLTVTSAQKNPTAFYLCASSHLDREETQYFGPGTRLLVL.

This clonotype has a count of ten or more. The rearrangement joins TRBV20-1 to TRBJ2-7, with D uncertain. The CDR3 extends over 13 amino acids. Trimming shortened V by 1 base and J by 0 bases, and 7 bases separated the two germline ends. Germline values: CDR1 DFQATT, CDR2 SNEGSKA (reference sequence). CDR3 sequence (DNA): TGCAGTGCTAGAGTGGCTACCTCCTACGAGCAGTACTTC. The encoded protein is CSARVATSYEQYF.

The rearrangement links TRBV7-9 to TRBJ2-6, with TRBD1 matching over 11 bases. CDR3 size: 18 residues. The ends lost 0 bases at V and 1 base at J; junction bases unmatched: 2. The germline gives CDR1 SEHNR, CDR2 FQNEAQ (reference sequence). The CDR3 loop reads CASSLAGTGGSGANVLTF. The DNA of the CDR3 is TGTGCCAGCAGCTTAGCGGGGACAGGGGGGTCTGGGGCCAACGTCCTGACTTTC.

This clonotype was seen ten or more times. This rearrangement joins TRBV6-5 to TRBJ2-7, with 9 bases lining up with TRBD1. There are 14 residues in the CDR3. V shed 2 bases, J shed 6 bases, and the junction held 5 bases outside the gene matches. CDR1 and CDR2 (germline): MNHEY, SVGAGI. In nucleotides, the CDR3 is TGTGCCAGCAGTTACGACAGGGGGGAGGTCGAGCAGTACTTC. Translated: CASSYDRGEVEQYF.

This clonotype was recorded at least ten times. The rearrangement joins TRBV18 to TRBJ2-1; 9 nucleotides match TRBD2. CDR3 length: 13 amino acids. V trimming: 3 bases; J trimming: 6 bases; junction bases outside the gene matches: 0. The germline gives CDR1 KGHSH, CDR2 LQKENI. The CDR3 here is CASSPGLANEQFF. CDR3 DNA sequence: TGTGCCAGCTCACCGGGACTAGCCAATGAGCAGTTCTTC.

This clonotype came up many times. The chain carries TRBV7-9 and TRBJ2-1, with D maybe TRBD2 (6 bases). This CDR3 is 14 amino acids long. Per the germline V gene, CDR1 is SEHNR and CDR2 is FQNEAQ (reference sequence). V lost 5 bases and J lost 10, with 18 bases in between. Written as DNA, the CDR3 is TGTGCCAGCAGCCAAGGGGTGGGGGGTTTCGAGCAGTTCTTC. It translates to CASSQGVGGFEQFF.

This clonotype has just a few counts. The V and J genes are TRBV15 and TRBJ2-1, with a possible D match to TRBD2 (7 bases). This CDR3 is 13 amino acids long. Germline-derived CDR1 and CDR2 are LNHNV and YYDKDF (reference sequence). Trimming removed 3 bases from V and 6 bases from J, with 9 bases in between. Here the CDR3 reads CATSSGGLNEQFF. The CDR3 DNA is TGTGCCACCAGCAGCGGGGGGCTCAATGAGCAGTTCTTC. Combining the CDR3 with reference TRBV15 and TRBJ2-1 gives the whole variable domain DAMVIQNPRYQVTQFGKPVTLSCSQTLNHNVMYWYQQKSSQAPKLLFHYYDKDFNNEADTPDNFQSRRPNTSFCFLDIRSPGLGDTAMYLCATSSGGLNEQFFGPGTRLTVL.

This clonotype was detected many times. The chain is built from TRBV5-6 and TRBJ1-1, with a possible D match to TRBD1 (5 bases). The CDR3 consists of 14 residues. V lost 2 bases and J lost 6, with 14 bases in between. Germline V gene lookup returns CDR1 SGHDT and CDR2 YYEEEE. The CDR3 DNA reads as TGTGCCAGCAGCTTAAGGGGCCCGGGAGCTGAAGCTTTCTTT. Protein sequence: CASSLRGPGAEAFF.

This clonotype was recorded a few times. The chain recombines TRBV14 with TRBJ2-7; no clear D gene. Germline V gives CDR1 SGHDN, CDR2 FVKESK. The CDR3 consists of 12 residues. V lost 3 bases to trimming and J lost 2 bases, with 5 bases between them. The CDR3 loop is CASSHLTYEQYF. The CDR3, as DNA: TGTGCCAGCAGCCATCTCACCTACGAGCAGTACTTC.

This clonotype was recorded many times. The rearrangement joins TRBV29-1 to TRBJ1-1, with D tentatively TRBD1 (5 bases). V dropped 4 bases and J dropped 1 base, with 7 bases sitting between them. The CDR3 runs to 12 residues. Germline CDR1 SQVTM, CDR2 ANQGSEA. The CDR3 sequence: CSVGQPNTEAFF. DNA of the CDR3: TGCAGCGTTGGACAGCCGAACACTGAAGCTTTCTTT.

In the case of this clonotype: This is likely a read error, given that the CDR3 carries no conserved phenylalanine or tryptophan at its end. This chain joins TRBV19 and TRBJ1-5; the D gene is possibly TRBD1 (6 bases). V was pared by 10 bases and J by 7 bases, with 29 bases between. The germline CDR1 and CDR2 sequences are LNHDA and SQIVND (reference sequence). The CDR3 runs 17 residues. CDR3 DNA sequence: TGTGCCACTAAGGGGGGGACAAGTGGTAAAGCGGGCCAGCCCCAGCATCTT. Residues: CATKGGTSGKAGQPQHL.